This T cell receptor (beta chain) is drawn from a study of T cell responses to AZD1222 COVID-19 vaccine. Whole-study results and caveats: Nearly half of spike-specific TCRs reportedly target variant regions that are unmutated in the B.1.351 and B.1.1.7 variants.

Points on this clone: Its antigen is unknown.

Germline V gene lookup returns CDR1 SGHNT and CDR2 YYREEE (reference sequence). The CDR3 extends over 16 amino acids. Germline trimming cut 3 bases from V and 4 bases from J; bases unmatched to any gene: 10. Sequencing used immunoSEQ multiplex PCR; TCRdb keeps in-frame clones, though not all of them. The table records some 130,000 clones, roughly 92% of them present only once. The source was peripheral blood, collected on day 0 of AZD1222 vaccination. The origin of this receptor is an adult in good health. The chain carries TRBV5-4 and TRBJ2-3; 8 bases line up with TRBD2. CDR3 amino acids: CASSSSTGGVSDTQYF. As DNA, the CDR3 is TGTGCCAGCAGCTCTTCCACCGGGGGGGTATCAGATACGCAGTATTTT.